The T cell receptor beta chain under discussion was sequenced for a study of blood T cell repertoires in COVID-19. This clone was seen once. Trimming removed 1 base from V and 6 bases from J, with 13 bases in between. The CDR3 has 14 amino acids. Germline V gene lookup returns CDR1 SGHAT and CDR2 FQNNGV. Assay: immunoSEQ multiplex PCR; the TCRdb copy retains only in-frame clones and omits some. The table includes about 200,000 clones, 80% to 85% detected once. The gene calls are TRBV11-2 and TRBJ2-7; no reliable D call. Sequencing was carried out using PBMCs or T cells enriched from blood (not recorded which). The sequence came from a man between 35 and 55 years old who had recovered from COVID-19. Here the CDR3 DNA reads TGTGCCAGCAGCTTAGGGGCACTGGGTCTCGAGCAGTACTTC. This sequence encodes CASSLGALGLEQYF.